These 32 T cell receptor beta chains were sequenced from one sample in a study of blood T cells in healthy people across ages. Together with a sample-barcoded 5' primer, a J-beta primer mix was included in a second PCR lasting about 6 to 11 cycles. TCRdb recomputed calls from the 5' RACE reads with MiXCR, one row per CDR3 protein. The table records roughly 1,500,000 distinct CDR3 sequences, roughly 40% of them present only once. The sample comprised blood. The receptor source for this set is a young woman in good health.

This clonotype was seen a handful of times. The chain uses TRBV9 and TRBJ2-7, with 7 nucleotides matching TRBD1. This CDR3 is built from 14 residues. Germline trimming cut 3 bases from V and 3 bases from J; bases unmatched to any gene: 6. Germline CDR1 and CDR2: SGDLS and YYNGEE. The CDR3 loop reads CASSGQGQRYEQYF. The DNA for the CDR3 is TGTGCCAGCAGCGGCCAGGGACAGCGCTACGAGCAGTACTTC.

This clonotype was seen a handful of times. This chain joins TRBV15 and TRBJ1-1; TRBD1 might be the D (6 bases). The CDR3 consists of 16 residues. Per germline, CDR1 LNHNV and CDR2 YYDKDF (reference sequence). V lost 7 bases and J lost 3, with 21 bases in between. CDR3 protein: CATTLGGGRGDTEAFF. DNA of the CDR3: TGTGCCACCACTCTAGGGGGGGGCAGAGGGGACACTGAAGCTTTCTTT.

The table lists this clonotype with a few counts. The CDR3 reads CASSQAVFYEQYF. The CDR3, as DNA: TGTGCCAGCAGCCAAGCTGTGTTCTACGAGCAGTACTTC. V gene TRBV3-1 combines with J gene TRBJ2-7; no definite D call. V gave up 1 base and J gave up 3 bases, with 7 bases separating them. Germline lookup yields CDR1 LGHDT and CDR2 YNNKEL (reference sequence). The CDR3 runs 13 residues.

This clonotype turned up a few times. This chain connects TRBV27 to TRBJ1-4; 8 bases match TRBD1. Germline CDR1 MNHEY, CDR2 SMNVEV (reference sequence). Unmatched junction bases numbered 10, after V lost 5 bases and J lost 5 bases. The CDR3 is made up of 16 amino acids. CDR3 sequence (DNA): TGTGCCAGCAGTCCCGGGACAGGAAGGATGAATGAAAAACTGTTTTTT. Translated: CASSPGTGRMNEKLFF.

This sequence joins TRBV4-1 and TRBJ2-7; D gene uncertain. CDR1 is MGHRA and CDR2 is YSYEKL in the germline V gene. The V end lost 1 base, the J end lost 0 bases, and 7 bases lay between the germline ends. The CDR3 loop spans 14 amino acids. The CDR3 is CASSQVDSSYEQYF. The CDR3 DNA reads TGCGCCAGCAGCCAAGTGGATAGCTCCTACGAGCAGTACTTC.

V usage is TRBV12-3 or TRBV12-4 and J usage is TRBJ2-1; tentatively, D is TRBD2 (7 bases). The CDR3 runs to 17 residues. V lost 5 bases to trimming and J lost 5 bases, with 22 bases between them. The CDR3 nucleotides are TGTGCCAGCAGTCCCCCAAGGGGGGGCACTCGGCACAATGAGCAGTTCTTC. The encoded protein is CASSPPRGGTRHNEQFF.

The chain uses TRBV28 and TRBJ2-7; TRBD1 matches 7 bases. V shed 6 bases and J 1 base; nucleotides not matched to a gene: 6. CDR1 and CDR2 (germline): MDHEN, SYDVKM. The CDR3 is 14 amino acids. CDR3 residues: CASRGTVPSYEQYF. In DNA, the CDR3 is TGTGCCAGCAGGGGGACAGTTCCATCCTACGAGCAGTACTTC.

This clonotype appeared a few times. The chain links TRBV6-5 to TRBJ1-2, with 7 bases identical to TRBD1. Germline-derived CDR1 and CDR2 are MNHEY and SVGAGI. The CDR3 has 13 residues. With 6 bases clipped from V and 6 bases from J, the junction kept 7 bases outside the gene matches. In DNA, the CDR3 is TGTGCCAGCAGAACCGACAGGGAGCATGGCTACACCTTC. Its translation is CASRTDREHGYTF.

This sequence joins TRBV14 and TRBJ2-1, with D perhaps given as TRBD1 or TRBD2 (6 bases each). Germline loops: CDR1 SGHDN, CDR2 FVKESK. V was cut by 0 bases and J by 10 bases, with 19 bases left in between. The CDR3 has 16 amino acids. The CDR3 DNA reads TGTGCCAGCAGCCAAGATCCGACTAGTTTAGGGGGGGAGCAGTTCTTC. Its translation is CASSQDPTSLGGEQFF.

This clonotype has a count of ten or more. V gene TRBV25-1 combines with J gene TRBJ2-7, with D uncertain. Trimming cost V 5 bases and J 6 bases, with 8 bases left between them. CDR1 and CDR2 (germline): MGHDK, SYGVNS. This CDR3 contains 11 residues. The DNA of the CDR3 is TGTGCCAGCAGTTCGACAAGCGAGCAGTACTTC. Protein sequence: CASSSTSEQYF.

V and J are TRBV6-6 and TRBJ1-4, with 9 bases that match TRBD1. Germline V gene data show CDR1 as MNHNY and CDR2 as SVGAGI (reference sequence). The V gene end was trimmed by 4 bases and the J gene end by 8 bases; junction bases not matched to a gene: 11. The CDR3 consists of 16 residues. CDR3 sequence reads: CASSSTGTGSPEKLFF. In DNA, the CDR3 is TGTGCCAGCAGTTCCACGGGGACAGGGAGCCCAGAAAAACTGTTTTTT.

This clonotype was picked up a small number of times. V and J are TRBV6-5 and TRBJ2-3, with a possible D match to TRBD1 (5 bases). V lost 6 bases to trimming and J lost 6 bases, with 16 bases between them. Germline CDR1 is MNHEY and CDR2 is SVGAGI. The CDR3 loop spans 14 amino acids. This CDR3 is CASSTARWGDTQYF. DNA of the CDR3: TGTGCCAGCAGCACCGCTCGATGGGGCGATACGCAGTATTTT.

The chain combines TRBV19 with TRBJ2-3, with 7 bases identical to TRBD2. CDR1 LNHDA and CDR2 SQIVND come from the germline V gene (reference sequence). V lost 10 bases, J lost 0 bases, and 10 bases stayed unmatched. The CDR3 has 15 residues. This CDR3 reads CATSTSPISTDTQYF. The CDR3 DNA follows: TGTGCCACCTCGACTAGCCCTATCAGCACAGATACGCAGTATTTT.

The CDR3 here is CASSLAGQAEAFF. In DNA form, the CDR3 reads TGTGCCAGCAGCTTAGCAGGACAGGCTGAAGCTTTCTTT. The chain employs TRBV11-2 and TRBJ1-1; 7 bases align to TRBD1. The V and J ends lost 1 base and 6 bases, in that order; junction bases with no gene match: 2. The CDR3 runs 13 residues. Germline values: CDR1 SGHAT, CDR2 FQNNGV.

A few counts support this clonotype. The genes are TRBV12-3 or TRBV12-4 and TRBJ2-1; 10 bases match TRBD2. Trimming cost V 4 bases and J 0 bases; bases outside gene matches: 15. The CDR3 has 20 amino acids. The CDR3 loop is CASSSPRAGGHISSYNEQFF. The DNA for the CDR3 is TGTGCCAGCAGTTCCCCTAGAGCGGGGGGGCATATAAGCTCCTACAATGAGCAGTTCTTC.

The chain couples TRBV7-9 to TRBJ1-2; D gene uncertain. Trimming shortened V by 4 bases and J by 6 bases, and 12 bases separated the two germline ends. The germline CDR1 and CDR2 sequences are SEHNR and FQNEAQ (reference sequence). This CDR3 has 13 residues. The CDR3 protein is CASSSRPFDGYTF. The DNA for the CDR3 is TGTGCCAGCAGCTCCCGACCCTTCGATGGCTACACCTTC.

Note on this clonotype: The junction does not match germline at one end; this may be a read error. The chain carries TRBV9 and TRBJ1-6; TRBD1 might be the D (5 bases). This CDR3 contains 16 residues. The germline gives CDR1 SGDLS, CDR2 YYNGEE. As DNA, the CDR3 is TGTGCCAGTAGCGTAGGGGAGAGAGGCTATAATTCACCCCTCCACTTT. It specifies CASSVGERGYNSPLHF.

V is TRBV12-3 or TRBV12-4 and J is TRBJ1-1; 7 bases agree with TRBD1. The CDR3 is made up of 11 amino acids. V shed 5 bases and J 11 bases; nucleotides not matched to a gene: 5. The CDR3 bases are TGTGCCAGCAGTGTCCAGGGGGGGGCTTTCTTT. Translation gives CASSVQGGAFF.

CDR3 sequence (DNA): TGTGCCAGCAGTTTATCCAGGGGACTATCGAACACCGGGGAGCTGTTTTTT. Translating gives CASSLSRGLSNTGELFF. V usage is TRBV27 and J usage is TRBJ2-2, with D perhaps TRBD2 (7 bases). Trimming cost V 0 bases and J 0 bases, with 11 bases left between them. This CDR3 has 17 amino acids. Germline V lookup: CDR1 MNHEY, CDR2 SMNVEV (reference sequence).

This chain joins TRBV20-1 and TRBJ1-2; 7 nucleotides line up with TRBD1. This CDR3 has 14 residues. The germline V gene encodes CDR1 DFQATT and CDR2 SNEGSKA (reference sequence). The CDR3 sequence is CSVRPMGQNYGYTF. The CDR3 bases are TGCAGCGTAAGACCCATGGGACAGAACTATGGCTACACCTTC.

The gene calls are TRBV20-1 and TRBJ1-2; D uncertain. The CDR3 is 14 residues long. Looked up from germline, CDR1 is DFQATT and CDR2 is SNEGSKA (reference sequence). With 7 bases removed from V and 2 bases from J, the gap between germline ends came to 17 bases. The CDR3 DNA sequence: TGCAGTGATACGGCAGCCTCACCGAACTATGGCTACACCTTC. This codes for CSDTAASPNYGYTF.

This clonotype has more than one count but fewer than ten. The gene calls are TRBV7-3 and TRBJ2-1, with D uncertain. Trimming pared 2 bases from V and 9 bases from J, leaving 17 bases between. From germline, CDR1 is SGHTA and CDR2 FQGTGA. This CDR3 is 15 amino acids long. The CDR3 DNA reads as TGTGCCAGCAGCTTAGGTCTAGAATGGTTTGGTGAGCAGTTCTTC. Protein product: CASSLGLEWFGEQFF.

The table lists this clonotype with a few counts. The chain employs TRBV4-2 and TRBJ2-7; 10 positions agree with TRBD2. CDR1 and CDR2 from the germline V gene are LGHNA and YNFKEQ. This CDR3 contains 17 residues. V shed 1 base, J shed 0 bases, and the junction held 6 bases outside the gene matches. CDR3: CASSQVFTSGNSYEQYF. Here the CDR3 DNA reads TGTGCCAGCAGCCAAGTTTTCACTAGCGGGAACTCCTACGAGCAGTACTTC.

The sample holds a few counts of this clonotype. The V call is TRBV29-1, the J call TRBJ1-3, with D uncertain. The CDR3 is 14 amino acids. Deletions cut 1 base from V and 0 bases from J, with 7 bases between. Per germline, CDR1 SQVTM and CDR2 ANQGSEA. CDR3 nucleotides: TGCAGCGTTGAAGCGTCGAGCTCTGGAAACACCATATATTTT. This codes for CSVEASSSGNTIYF.

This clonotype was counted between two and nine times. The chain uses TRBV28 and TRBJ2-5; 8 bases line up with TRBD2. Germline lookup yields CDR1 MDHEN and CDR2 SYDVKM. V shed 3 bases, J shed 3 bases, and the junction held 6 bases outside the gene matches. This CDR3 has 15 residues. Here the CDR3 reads CASSLTSANKETQYF. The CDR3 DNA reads TGTGCCAGCAGTTTGACTAGCGCAAATAAAGAGACCCAGTACTTC.

The CDR3 protein is CSATDIASNTDTQYF. CDR3 DNA: TGCAGTGCTACCGACATCGCAAGTAACACAGATACGCAGTATTTT. This chain joins TRBV20-1 and TRBJ2-3, with D uncertain. The CDR3 is made up of 15 amino acids. Looked up from germline, CDR1 is DFQATT and CDR2 is SNEGSKA (reference sequence). V was shortened by 4 bases and J by 2 bases, with 16 bases between the two germline ends.

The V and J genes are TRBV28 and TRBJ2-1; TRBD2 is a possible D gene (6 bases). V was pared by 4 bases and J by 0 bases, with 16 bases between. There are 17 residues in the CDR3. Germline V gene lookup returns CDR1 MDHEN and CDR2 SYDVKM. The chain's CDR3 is CASSSLLAGSSYNEQFF. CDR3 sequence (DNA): TGTGCCAGCAGTTCCCTACTAGCCGGAAGCTCCTACAATGAGCAGTTCTTC.

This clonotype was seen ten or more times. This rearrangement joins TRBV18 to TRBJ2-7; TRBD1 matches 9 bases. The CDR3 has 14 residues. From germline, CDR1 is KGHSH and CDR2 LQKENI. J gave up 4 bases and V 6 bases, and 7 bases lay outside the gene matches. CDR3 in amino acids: CASSPDRGGYEQYF. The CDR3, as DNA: TGTGCCAGCTCCCCCGACAGGGGGGGATACGAGCAGTACTTC.

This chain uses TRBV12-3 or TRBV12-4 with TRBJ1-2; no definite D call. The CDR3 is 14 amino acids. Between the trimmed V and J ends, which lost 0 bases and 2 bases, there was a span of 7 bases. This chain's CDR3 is CASSLAWTNYGYTF. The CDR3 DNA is TGTGCCAGCAGTTTAGCCTGGACCAACTATGGCTACACCTTC.

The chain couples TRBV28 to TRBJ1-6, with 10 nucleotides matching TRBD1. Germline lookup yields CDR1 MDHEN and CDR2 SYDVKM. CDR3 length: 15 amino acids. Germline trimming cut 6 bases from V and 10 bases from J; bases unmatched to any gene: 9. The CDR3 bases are TGTGCCAGCAGCAGGGACAGGGGACGGGGATCACCCCTCCACTTT. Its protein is CASSRDRGRGSPLHF.

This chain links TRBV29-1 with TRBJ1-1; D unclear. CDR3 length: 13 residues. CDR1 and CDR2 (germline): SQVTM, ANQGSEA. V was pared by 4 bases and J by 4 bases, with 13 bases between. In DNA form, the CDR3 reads TGCAGCGTTGGGGGTCGGTTGGGCACTGAAGCTTTCTTT. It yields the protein CSVGGRLGTEAFF. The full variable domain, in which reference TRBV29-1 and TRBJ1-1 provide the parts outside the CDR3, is SAVISQKPSRDICQRGTSLTIQCQVDSQVTMMFWYRQQPGQSLTLIATANQGSEATYESGFVIDKFPISRPNLTFSTLTVSNMSPEDSSIYLCSVGGRLGTEAFFGQGTRLTVV.

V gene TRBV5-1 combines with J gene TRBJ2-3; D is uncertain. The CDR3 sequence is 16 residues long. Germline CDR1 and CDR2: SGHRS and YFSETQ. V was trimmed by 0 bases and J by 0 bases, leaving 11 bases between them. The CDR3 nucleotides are TGCGCCAGCAGCTTGGAGAGCCAGTCTAGCACAGATACGCAGTATTTT. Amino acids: CASSLESQSSTDTQYF.